This T cell receptor beta chain was profiled in a study of shared clonotypes between healthy human individuals. Repertoires were generated with immunoSEQ multiplex PCR, while TCRdb's copy carries only in-frame clones and drops some. This sample carries roughly 2 million clones, around 96% of them seen once, and the ten largest clones take roughly 1.1%. Turning to this clone: Its target is not known.

CD45RO negativity and positive selection for CCR7 defined naive CD8 cells, a population that excluded terminally differentiated effector memory CD45RA+ cells. Healthy and HIV-negative, the adult donors had no recent acute infections or vaccinations. Broader study findings: Generally, estimated richness proved larger in naive subsets than it did in memory subsets. Investigators collected only blood, and repertoires in tissues likely differ. When naive CD4 clonotypes were compared across several donors, approximately 5% were shared.

The sequenced sample consisted of naive CD8+ T cells sorted from blood. The origin of this receptor is a young man in good health.

The CDR3: CASSLSGDPGEQYF. CDR3 nucleotides: TGTGCCAGCAGTTTATCGGGGGATCCCGGAGAGCAGTACTTC. V and J are TRBV27 and TRBJ2-7, with D tentatively TRBD1 or TRBD2 (5 bases each). Germline V gene data show CDR1 as MNHEY and CDR2 as SMNVEV (reference sequence). This CDR3 region has 14 residues. V shed 0 bases and J shed 7 bases, with 13 bases lying between them.